This is a list of T cell receptor beta chains from one sample in a study of PD-1 blockade in classical Hodgkin lymphoma. The data were produced by immunoSEQ multiplex PCR, yet TCRdb's version contains in-frame clones alone and is incomplete. The sample lists about 100,000 clones, 80% to 90% seen once, with 15% to 20% in the top ten. The input for sequencing was peripheral blood mononuclear cells (PBMCs), taken before the second cycle of nivolumab. These receptors originate from a human donor with classical Hodgkin lymphoma. The CDR3 runs from the conserved cysteine through the conserved F or W. The order of the fields is D gene, V gene, clone size, J gene, CDR3 protein, CDR3 DNA. The D gene is left open where the match is weak. The listing skips clone size in some rows; elsewhere it reads once, few, many or a size class.

.,TRBV28,.,TRBJ1-2,CASSLETREDYGYTF,TGTGCCAGCAGTTTAGAAACGAGAGAAGACTATGGCTACACCTTC
.,TRBV30,.,TRBJ2-7,CAWSQGSSYEQYF,TGTGCCTGGAGCCAGGGGTCCTCCTACGAGCAGTACTTC
TRBD2,TRBV4-1,.,TRBJ2-3,CASSLTPGLAGGGDTQYF,TGCGCCAGCAGCCTGACGCCGGGACTAGCGGGAGGAGGAGATACGCAGTATTTT
.,TRBV20-1,.,TRBJ2-1,CSAKGSIEQFF,TGCAGTGCCAAAGGAAGTATTGAGCAGTTCTTC
.,TRBV11-2,once,TRBJ2-2,CASSLDVYEADLLPGELFF,TGTGCCAGCAGCTTAGACGTATATGAGGCAGATCTGCTCCCCGGGGAGCTGTTTTTT
.,TRBV7-9,.,TRBJ2-2,CASSSTGGLNTGELFF,TGTGCCAGCAGTTCAACTGGGGGCCTTAACACCGGGGAGCTGTTTTTT
.,TRBV14,.,TRBJ2-5,CASSHLWASGETQYF,TGTGCCAGCAGCCACCTCTGGGCGTCGGGGGAGACCCAGTACTTC
TRBD1,TRBV6-5,.,TRBJ2-7,CASSLGTGTYEQYF,TGTGCCAGCAGTCTGGGGACAGGGACCTACGAGCAGTACTTC
.,TRBV28,.,TRBJ2-1,CASTIGNLYNEQFF,TGTGCCAGCACCATCGGGAACCTCTACAATGAGCAGTTCTTC
TRBD1,TRBV19,once,TRBJ1-2,CASSIDSGTASAGYTF,TGTGCCAGTAGTATAGATTCCGGGACAGCCTCCGCTGGCTACACCTTC
TRBD1,TRBV6-5,.,TRBJ2-7,CASSYSGQGSYEQYF,TGTGCCAGCAGTTACTCGGGACAGGGGAGTTACGAGCAGTACTTC
.,TRBV18,few,TRBJ1-2,CASSPGNGYTF,TGTGCCAGCTCACCGGGGAATGGCTACACCTTC
.,TRBV4-2,.,TRBJ1-2,CASSPLNLGPQGSYGYTF,TGTGCCAGCAGCCCCTTAAATTTGGGGCCCCAGGGGTCCTATGGCTACACCTTC
TRBD1,TRBV7-9,.,TRBJ1-1,CASSFTGGYTEAFF,TGTGCCAGCAGCTTCACAGGGGGCTACACTGAAGCTTTCTTT
.,TRBV5-4,once,TRBJ1-5,CASSSPDQPQHF,TGTGCCAGCAGCTCGCCAGATCAGCCCCAGCATTTT
.,TRBV7-2,.,TRBJ2-7,CASSLPPSDVYEQYF,TGTGCCAGCAGCTTACCCCCTAGCGACGTCTACGAGCAGTACTTC
TRBD2,TRBV25-1,.,TRBJ2-2,CASSLGTSGSEELFF,TGTGCCAGCAGTCTAGGGACTAGCGGGAGTGAGGAGCTGTTTTTT
.,TRBV10-3,.,TRBJ1-1,CAISPGTGPREAFF,TGTGCCATCAGTCCGGGAACAGGCCCTAGGGAAGCTTTCTTT
.,TRBV5-8,.,TRBJ2-3,CASSLVLKLDTQYF,TGTGCCAGCAGCTTGGTTCTAAAGTTAGATACGCAGTATTTT
.,TRBV6-1,.,TRBJ1-1,CASSEVPGISTEAFF,TGTGCCAGCAGTGAAGTTCCAGGGATAAGCACTGAAGCTTTCTTT